The T cell receptor (beta chain) described here comes from a study of T-cell memory formation after mild COVID-19. Study background: There were largely donor-specific TCR clusters. Whole-study findings and limits: The finding that pre-infection memory included some responding clones suggested that cross-reactive memory joined. SARS-CoV-2 specificity of second-wave clones peaking day 37 was unconfirmed.

The authors produced TCR alpha and TCR beta cDNA libraries with sample barcodes and UMIs by 5'RACE using constant-segment primers. A single record per CDR3 protein comes from TCRdb applying MiXCR to the 5' RACE reads. The sample holds roughly 150,000 distinct CDR3 sequences, approximately 12% seen once. V lost 0 bases to trimming and J lost 4 bases, with 7 bases between them. The germline V gene has CDR1 SGDLS and CDR2 YYNGEE. The CDR3 spans 13 residues. This clonotype was seen a handful of times. What it recognizes is unknown. The chain links TRBV9 to TRBJ2-5; no clear D. This receptor was obtained from a man younger than 30 who had mild COVID-19 (a few samples of this study predate the infection). Cell type and time point are not known. Input material: PBMCs or a T cell subset sorted from them (not recorded which). The CDR3 DNA reads as TGTGCCAGCAGCGTAGATCCGCCAGAGACCCAGTACTTC. Translating it yields CASSVDPPETQYF. The full variable domain, with the rest looked up from reference TRBV9 and TRBJ2-5, is DSGVTQTPKHLITATGQRVTLRCSPRSGDLSVYWYQQSLDQGLQFLIQYYNGEERAKGNILERFSAQQFPDLHSELNLSSLELGDSALYFCASSVDPPETQYFGPGTRLLVL.